The sequence of this TCR beta chain was determined in a study of T-cell reconstitution after alpha-beta-depleted transplantation in children. Overall study results and limits: A year had passed since transplant, and T-cell counts and diversity by then came mostly from newly produced T cells. The origin of alpha-beta T cells about two months after transplant was reportedly several hundred expanded graft clones. Recipient T cells and thymic progenitors that survived were the source of the high TCRbeta diversity seen at day 60 in some patients.

This clonotype has a handful of counts. Its specificity is unknown. Unique molecular identifiers were incorporated during preparation of the TCRbeta library. TCRdb analysed the PCR reads with MiXCR anew, one entry per CDR3 protein. The sample includes about 300,000 distinct CDR3 sequences, roughly 8.2% seen only once; the top ten take over 7.5%. V was pared by 4 bases and J by 0 bases, with 19 bases of the junction left unmatched. Germline V gives CDR1 SGHNT, CDR2 YYREEE (reference sequence). This CDR3 region has 20 residues. This sequence originates from a female patient aged 2 to 10 who had a stem cell transplant for Fanconi anemia, so the T cells may come from the graft donor. Source: peripheral blood, taken 360 days after TCRalphabeta/CD19-depleted stem cell transplant. V gene TRBV5-4 combines with J gene TRBJ1-5, with 7 bases that match TRBD1. The CDR3 nucleotides are TGTGCCAGCAGCATGTGGGCCAGACAGGGTGGTCGAGTTAGCAATCAGCCCCAGCATTTT. This encodes CASSMWARQGGRVSNQPQHF.